These 19 T cell receptor beta chains were all obtained from the same sample, sequenced in a study of blood T cell repertoires in COVID-19. The table came from immunoSEQ multiplex PCR; TCRdb's copy has only in-frame clones and leaves some out. Among about 170,000 clones, about 88% were seen once, and the ten largest hold roughly 2%. The sample taken for sequencing was peripheral blood. Source of these receptors: a man over 45 who had recovered from COVID-19.

This clone has just one count. The chain is built from TRBV27 and TRBJ1-2; D possibly corresponds to TRBD1 (5 bases). The CDR3 is 14 residues long. V gave up 8 bases and J gave up 4 bases, with 17 bases separating them. The germline V gene encodes CDR1 MNHEY and CDR2 SMNVEV (reference sequence). The CDR3 sequence: CASSLGGGSYGYTF. The DNA of the CDR3 is TGTGCCAGCTCTCTGGGGGGGGGTTCCTATGGCTACACCTTC.

The rearrangement uses TRBV7-2 and TRBJ2-7; 9 bases align to TRBD2. With 2 bases clipped from V and 4 bases from J, the junction kept 12 bases outside the gene matches. There are 17 residues in the CDR3. The germline gives CDR1 SGHTA, CDR2 FQGNSA. The CDR3 here is CASSLRVPAGGKYEQYF. In DNA form, the CDR3 reads TGTGCCAGCAGCTTAAGGGTTCCTGCGGGGGGGAAATACGAGCAGTACTTC.

This clone was picked up one time. V and J are TRBV5-6 and TRBJ2-4; 8 nucleotides match TRBD2. Germline V CDR1 and CDR2: SGHDT, YYEEEE. J was trimmed by 0 bases and V by 1 base; bases with no gene match: 3. This CDR3 has 16 amino acids. The CDR3: CASSLRGGAAKNIQYF. The CDR3, as DNA: TGTGCCAGCAGCTTGCGGGGGGGCGCAGCCAAAAACATTCAGTACTTC.

This rearrangement joins TRBV19 to TRBJ2-2; D call uncertain. Trimming pared 6 bases from V and 4 bases from J, leaving 12 bases between. The CDR3 is 14 residues long. Looked up from germline, CDR1 is LNHDA and CDR2 is SQIVND (reference sequence). CDR3 sequence (DNA): TGTGCCAGTAGGCTCGCCAGAAGCACCGGGGAGCTGTTTTTT. Translating it yields CASRLARSTGELFF.

The chain uses TRBV27 and TRBJ2-7; perhaps TRBD2 as D (6 bases). Germline assignment: CDR1 MNHEY and CDR2 SMNVEV (reference sequence). V lost 4 bases and J 5 bases, leaving 15 bases between the germline ends. This CDR3 contains 14 residues. The CDR3 DNA is TGTGCCAGCAGTTCGGGAGTGTCCCCGAACGAGCAGTACTTC. Protein sequence: CASSSGVSPNEQYF.

The V and J genes are TRBV19 and TRBJ2-3; TRBD2 aligns across 10 bases. The CDR3 runs 14 residues. With 9 bases clipped from V and 3 bases from J, the junction kept 6 bases outside the gene matches. Per the germline V gene, CDR1 is LNHDA and CDR2 is SQIVND (reference sequence). The CDR3 is CASGASGGTDTQYF. DNA for the CDR3: TGTGCCAGCGGGGCTAGCGGGGGTACAGATACGCAGTATTTT.

The chain has TRBV2 and TRBJ1-4; D call uncertain. CDR1 SNHLY and CDR2 FYNNEI come from the germline V gene. V lost 8 bases, J lost 0 bases, and 7 bases lay in between. This CDR3 has 13 residues. The chain's CDR3 is CASRRTTNEKLFF. In DNA form, the CDR3 reads TGTGCCAGCCGGAGAACAACTAATGAAAAACTGTTTTTT.

The chain links TRBV11-2 to TRBJ2-7, with TRBD2 matching 7 bases. Germline V gene sequence: CDR1 SGHAT, CDR2 FQNNGV. V lost 7 bases, J lost 4 bases, and 13 bases stayed unmatched. The CDR3 is 15 amino acids. CDR3 sequence reads: CASNVGGGSQYEQYF. CDR3 coding DNA: TGTGCCAGCAACGTAGGCGGCGGGAGCCAGTACGAGCAGTACTTC. The variable domain in full, completed from reference TRBV11-2 and TRBJ2-7, reads EAGVAQSPRYKIIEKRQSVAFWCNPISGHATLYWYQQILGQGPKLLIQFQNNGVVDDSQLPKDRFSAERLKGVDSTLKIQPAKLEDSAVYLCASNVGGGSQYEQYFGPGTRLTVT.

This clone has more than one count but fewer than ten. The CDR3 loop is CASSQDGQGTEAFF. The CDR3 DNA reads as TGTGCCAGCAGCCAAGACGGACAGGGCACTGAAGCTTTCTTT. The rearrangement links TRBV4-2 to TRBJ1-1, with 8 bases matching TRBD1. The CDR3 extends over 14 amino acids. From germline, CDR1 is LGHNA and CDR2 YNFKEQ. Trimming cost V 0 bases and J 4 bases; bases outside gene matches: 1.

The chain has TRBV6-5 and TRBJ1-1, with a possible D match to TRBD1 (6 bases). This CDR3 spans 13 amino acids. V was shortened by 6 bases and J by 1 base, with 9 bases between the two germline ends. In germline, CDR1 is MNHEY, CDR2 SVGAGI. The CDR3 DNA sequence: TGTGCCAGCAGGAAGACAGGGAACACTGAAGCTTTCTTT. It specifies CASRKTGNTEAFF.

The chain has TRBV7-3 and TRBJ2-5, with D maybe TRBD2 (6 bases). Per germline, CDR1 SGHTA and CDR2 FQGTGA. This CDR3 comprises 15 residues. V was shortened by 5 bases and J by 7 bases, with 20 bases between the two germline ends. The CDR3 DNA reads TGTGCCAGCAGCCCCAGGGTCGGGGCGCGGGGGACCCAGTACTTC. This encodes CASSPRVGARGTQYF.

The chain uses TRBV3-1 (or the pseudogene TRBV3-2) and TRBJ1-2, with 9 bases that match TRBD1. Germline lookup yields CDR1 LGHDT and CDR2 YNNKEL (reference sequence). The length of the CDR3 is 17 residues. V shed 0 bases, J shed 0 bases, and the junction held 5 bases outside the gene matches. The CDR3 region has the DNA TGTGCCAGCAGCCAAGATGGGAACAGGGGGCCTAACTATGGCTACACCTTC. This gives the protein CASSQDGNRGPNYGYTF.

The rearrangement uses TRBV29-1 and TRBJ1-4; D remains ambiguous. Germline loops: CDR1 SQVTM, CDR2 ANQGSEA. V dropped 2 bases and J dropped 7 bases, with 11 bases sitting between them. The CDR3 consists of 13 residues. Here the CDR3 DNA reads TGCAGCGTTGAAACGGGGATTGGTGAAAAACTGTTTTTT. This gives the protein CSVETGIGEKLFF.

V is TRBV9 and J is TRBJ2-7, with 8 bases fitting TRBD1. The CDR3 covers 14 residues. Germline-derived CDR1 and CDR2 are SGDLS and YYNGEE. V shed 3 bases and J 5 bases; nucleotides not matched to a gene: 7. The DNA of the CDR3 is TGTGCCAGCAGCGCGGACAGGGTTGTGAACGAGCAGTACTTC. Its translation is CASSADRVVNEQYF.

The rearrangement links TRBV10-3 to TRBJ2-5, with D possibly matching TRBD1 (5 bases). From germline, CDR1 is ENHRY and CDR2 SYGVKD. The CDR3 runs to 13 residues. The germline V and J ends were trimmed by 5 bases and 5 bases, with 12 bases remaining between them. The CDR3, as DNA: TGTGCCATCAGTCGGACATCTCAGGAGACCCAGTACTTC. Its translation: CAISRTSQETQYF.

The V and J genes are TRBV9 and TRBJ1-1, with 7 positions matching TRBD1. Germline CDR1 is SGDLS and CDR2 is YYNGEE. The CDR3 loop spans 15 amino acids. V lost 2 bases and J lost 1; bases outside the gene matches: 5. The CDR3 bases are TGTGCCAGCAGCGTGACAGGGAAAAGGAACACTGAAGCTTTCTTT. Translated, it gives CASSVTGKRNTEAFF.

This clone was recorded once. This rearrangement joins TRBV4-2 to TRBJ2-7; 7 bases are shared with TRBD2. Per the germline V gene, CDR1 is LGHNA and CDR2 is YNFKEQ. The length of the CDR3 is 15 residues. V was clipped by 0 bases and J by 2 bases; unmatched bases: 4. CDR3 DNA sequence: TGTGCCAGCAGCCAAGAGGGACTACGAGCCTACGAGCAGTACTTC. It translates to CASSQEGLRAYEQYF.

J is TRBJ2-7 and V is TRBV25-1; TRBD2 might be the D (6 bases). The CDR3 has 15 amino acids. In germline, CDR1 is MGHDK, CDR2 SYGVNS. V lost 5 bases to trimming and J lost 0 bases, with 14 bases between them. CDR3 nucleotide sequence: TGTGCCAGCAGTCTTGGAGGGGTGAGCTCCTACGAGCAGTACTTC. Its translation: CASSLGGVSSYEQYF.

The chain has TRBV6-1 and TRBJ2-3; D is uncertain. The germline V gene has CDR1 MNHNS and CDR2 SASEGT. The ends were cut back, 3 bases at V and 5 bases at J, with 3 bases in the middle. This CDR3 region has 11 residues. This CDR3 is CASSDLDTQYF. The CDR3, as DNA: TGTGCCAGCAGTGACCTAGATACGCAGTATTTT.